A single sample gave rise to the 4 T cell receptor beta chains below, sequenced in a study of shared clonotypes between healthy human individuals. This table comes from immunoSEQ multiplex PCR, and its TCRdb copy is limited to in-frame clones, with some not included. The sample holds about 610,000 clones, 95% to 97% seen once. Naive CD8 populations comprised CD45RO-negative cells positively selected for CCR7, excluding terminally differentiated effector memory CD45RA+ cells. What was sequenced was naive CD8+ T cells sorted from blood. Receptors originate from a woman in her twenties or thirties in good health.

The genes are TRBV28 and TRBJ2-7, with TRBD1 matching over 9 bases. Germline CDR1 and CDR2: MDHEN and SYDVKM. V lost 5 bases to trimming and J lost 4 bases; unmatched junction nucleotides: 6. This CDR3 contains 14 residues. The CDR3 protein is CASSTPGQGYEQYF. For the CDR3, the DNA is TGTGCCAGCAGTACCCCCGGACAGGGGTACGAGCAGTACTTC.

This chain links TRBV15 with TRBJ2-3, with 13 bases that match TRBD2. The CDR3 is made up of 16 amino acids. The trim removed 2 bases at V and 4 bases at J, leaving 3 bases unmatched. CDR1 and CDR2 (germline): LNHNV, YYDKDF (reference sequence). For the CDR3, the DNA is TGTGCCACCAGCAGAAGACTAGCGGGAGGAGCAGATACGCAGTATTTT. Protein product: CATSRRLAGGADTQYF.

CDR3 sequence: CASSQDRRTDTQYF. CDR3 DNA sequence: TGTGCCAGCAGCCAAGATCGCCGCACAGATACGCAGTATTTT. The chain is built from TRBV5-6 and TRBJ2-3; D is unclear. The germline V gene has CDR1 SGHDT and CDR2 YYEEEE. This CDR3 has 14 amino acids. Trimming left V 4 bases short and J 1 base short, with 10 bases between.

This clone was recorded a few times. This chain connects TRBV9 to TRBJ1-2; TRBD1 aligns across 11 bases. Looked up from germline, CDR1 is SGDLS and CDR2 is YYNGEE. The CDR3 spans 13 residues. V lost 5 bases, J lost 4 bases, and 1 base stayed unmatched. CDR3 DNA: TGTGCCAGCAGGGGGACAGGGGGCTATGGCTACACCTTC. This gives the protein CASRGTGGYGYTF.